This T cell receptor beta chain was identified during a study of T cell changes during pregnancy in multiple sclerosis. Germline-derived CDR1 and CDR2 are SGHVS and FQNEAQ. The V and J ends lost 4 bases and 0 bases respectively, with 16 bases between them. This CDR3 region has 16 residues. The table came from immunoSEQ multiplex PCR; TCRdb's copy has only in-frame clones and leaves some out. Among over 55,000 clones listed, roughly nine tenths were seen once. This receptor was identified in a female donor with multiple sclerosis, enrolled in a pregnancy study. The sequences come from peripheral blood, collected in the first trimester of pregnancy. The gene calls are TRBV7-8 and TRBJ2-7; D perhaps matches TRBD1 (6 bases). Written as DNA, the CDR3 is TGTGCCAGCAGCTCAGCCCTTAGGACAGACTCCTACGAGCAGTACTTC. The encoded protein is CASSSALRTDSYEQYF.